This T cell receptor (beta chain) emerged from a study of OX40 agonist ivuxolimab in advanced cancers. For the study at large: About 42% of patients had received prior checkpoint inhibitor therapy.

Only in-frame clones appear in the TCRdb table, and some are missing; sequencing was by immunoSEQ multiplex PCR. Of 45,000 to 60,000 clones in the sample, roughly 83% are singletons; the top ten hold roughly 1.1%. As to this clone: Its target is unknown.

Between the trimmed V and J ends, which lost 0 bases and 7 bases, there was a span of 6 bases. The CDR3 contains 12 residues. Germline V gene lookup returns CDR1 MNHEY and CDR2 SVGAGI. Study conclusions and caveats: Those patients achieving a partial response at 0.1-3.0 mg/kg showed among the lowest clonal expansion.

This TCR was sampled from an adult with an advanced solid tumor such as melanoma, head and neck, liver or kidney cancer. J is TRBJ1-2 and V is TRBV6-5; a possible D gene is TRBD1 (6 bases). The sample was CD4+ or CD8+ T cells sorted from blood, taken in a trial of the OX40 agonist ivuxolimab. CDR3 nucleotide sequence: TGTGCCAGCAGTTACTCACAGGGTGGCTACACCTTC. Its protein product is CASSYSQGGYTF.